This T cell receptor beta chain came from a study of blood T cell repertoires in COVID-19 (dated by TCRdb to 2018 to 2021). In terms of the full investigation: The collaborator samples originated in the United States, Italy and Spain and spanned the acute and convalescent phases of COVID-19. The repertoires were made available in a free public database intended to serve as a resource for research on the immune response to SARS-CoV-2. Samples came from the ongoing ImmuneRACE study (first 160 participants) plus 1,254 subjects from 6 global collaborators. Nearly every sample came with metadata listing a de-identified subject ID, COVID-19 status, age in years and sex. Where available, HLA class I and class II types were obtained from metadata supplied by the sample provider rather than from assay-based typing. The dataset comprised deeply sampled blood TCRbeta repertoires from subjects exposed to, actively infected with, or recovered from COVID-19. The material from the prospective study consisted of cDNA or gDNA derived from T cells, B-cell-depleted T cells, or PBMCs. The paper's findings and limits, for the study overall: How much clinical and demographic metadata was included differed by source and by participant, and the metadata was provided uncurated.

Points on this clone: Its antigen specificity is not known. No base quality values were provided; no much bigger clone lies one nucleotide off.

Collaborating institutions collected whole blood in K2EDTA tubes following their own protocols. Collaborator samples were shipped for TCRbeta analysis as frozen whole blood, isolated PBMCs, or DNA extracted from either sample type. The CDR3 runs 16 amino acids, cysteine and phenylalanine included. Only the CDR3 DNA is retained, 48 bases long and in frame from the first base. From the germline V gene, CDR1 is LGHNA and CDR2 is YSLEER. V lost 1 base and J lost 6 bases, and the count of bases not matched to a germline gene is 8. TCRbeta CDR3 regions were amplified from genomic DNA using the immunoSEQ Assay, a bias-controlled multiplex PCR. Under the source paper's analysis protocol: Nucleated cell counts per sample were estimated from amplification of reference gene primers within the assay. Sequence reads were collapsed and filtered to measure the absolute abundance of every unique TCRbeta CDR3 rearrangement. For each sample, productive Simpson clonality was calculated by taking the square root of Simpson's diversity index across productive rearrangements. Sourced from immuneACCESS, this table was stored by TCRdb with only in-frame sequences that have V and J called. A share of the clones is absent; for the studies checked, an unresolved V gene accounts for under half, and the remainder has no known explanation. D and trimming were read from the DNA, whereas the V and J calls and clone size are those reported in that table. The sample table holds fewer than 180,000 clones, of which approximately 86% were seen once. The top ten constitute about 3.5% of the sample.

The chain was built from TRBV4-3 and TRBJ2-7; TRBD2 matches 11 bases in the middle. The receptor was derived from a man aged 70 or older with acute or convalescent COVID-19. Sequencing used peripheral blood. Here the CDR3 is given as CASSQGGIAGGIEQYF. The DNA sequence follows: TGCGCCAGCAGCCAAGGGGGTATAGCGGGAGGGATCGAGCAGTACTTC.